Listed here is a single T cell receptor beta chain. The RNA input was 0.5 to 1 ug, and it was reverse transcribed with random hexamers. immunoSEQ multiplex PCR amplified TCR beta CDR3 across 54 Vbeta, 13 Jbeta. Each CDR3 protein gets one entry after TCRdb re-called the immunoSEQ multiplex PCR reads with MiXCR. Seen here are about 120,000 distinct CDR3 sequences, over 85% observed once, and the top ten hold around 0.2%. The data were taken from a study of CD8 T cells in Susac syndrome. The source of this sequence is a human donor with Susac syndrome. The source material was CD8+ T cells from PBMCs.

CDR3: CASSATDRLDEQFF. The CDR3 region has the DNA TGTGCCAGCAGCGCCACGGACCGCTTGGATGAGCAGTTCTTC. This chain joins TRBV9 and TRBJ2-1; no clear D. V lost 3 bases, J lost 8 bases, and 15 bases lay in between. The CDR3 spans 14 residues. CDR1 and CDR2 (germline): SGDLS, YYNGEE.